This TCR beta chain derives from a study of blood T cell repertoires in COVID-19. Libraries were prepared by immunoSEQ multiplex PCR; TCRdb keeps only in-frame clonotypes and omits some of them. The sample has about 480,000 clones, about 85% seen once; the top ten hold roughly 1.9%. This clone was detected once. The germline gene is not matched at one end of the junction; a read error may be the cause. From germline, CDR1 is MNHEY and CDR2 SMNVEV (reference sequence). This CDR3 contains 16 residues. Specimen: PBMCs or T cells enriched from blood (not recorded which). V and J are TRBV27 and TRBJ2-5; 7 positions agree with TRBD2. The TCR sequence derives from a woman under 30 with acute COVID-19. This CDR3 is CASSLGGPGGQGTQYF. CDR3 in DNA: TGTGCCAGCAGTTTAGGGGGACCGGGGGGTCAAGGGACCCAGTACTTC.